This T cell receptor beta chain was sequenced in a study of early T cells in non-severe SARS-CoV-2 infection. Study details: Bulk RNA isolated from unsorted whole blood underwent sequencing; chains were not paired.

In the library, individual cDNA molecules carried attached unique molecular identifiers. One entry per CDR3 protein results from TCRdb running MiXCR on the 5' RACE reads. The sample shows around 99,000 distinct CDR3 sequences, roughly 17% of them seen only once. Between the trimmed V and J ends, which lost 4 bases and 6 bases, there was a span of 10 bases. CDR3 size: 14 residues. In germline, CDR1 is SGHVS, CDR2 FQNEAQ. On this clonotype: What it recognizes is unknown.

The study, taken as a whole, reports: Clonotype matching in VDJdb favored anti-spike CD8 responses and did not capture private and CD4 specificities.

This clonotype was obtained from an adult who was a healthcare worker with PCR-confirmed SARS-CoV-2 infection or an uninfected control (not recorded which). The sample was whole blood, taken at baseline. This sequence joins TRBV7-8 and TRBJ1-6, with D perhaps TRBD1 (6 bases). The CDR3 bases are TGTGCCAGCAGCTCAAGACAGGTTAATTCACCCCTCCACTTT. Translation: CASSSRQVNSPLHF.